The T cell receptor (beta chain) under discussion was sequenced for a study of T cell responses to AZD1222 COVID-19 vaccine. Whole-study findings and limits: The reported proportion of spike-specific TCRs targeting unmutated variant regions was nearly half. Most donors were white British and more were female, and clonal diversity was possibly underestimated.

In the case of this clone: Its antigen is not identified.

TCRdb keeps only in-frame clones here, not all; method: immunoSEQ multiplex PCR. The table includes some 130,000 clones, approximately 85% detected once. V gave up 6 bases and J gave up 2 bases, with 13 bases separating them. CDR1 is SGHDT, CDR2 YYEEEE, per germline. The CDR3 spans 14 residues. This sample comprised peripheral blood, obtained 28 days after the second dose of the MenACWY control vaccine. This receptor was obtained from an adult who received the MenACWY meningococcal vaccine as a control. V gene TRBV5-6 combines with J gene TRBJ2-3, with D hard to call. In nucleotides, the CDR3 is TGTGCCAGCATTCTACAGACATACACAGATACGCAGTATTTT. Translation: CASILQTYTDTQYF.